This T cell receptor (beta chain) was observed in a study of T cells in Graves' hyperthyroidism and ophthalmopathy. Regarding the study as a whole: Blood also showed most of the thyroid clonotypes that were expanded above 0.001.

The CDR3 is 13 amino acids. Trimming pared 1 base from V and 6 bases from J, leaving 12 bases between. CDR1 is DFQATT, CDR2 SNEGSKA, per germline (reference sequence). On this clonotype itself: Its antigen is still unknown.

Each 10 ml fresh peripheral blood draw supplied the PBMCs. Amplified TCR beta CDR3 regions came from RNA transcripts. When the TCR CDR3 underwent first-round RT-PCR, the HTBI primer set was used. TCRdb recomputed calls from the multiplex PCR reads with MiXCR, one row per CDR3 protein. The sample has 530,000 or so distinct CDR3 sequences, approximately 17% seen once. The sequencing sample was made of blood. This receptor was obtained from a woman aged 18-29 years with Graves' ophthalmopathy. V and J are TRBV20-1 and TRBJ1-2; D is unclear. As DNA, the CDR3 is TGCAGTGCTAGAGGGACCCTCGGAAATGGCTACACCTTC. Its translation is CSARGTLGNGYTF.